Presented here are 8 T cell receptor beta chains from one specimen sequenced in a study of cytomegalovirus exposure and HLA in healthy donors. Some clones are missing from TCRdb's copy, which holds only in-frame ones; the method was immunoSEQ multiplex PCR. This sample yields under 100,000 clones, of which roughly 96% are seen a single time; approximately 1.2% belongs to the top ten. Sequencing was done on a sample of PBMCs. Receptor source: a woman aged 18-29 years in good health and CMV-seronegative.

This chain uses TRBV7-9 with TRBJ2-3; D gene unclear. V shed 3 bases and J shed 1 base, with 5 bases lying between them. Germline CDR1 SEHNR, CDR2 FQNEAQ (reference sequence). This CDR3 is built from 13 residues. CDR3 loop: CASSLLGTDTQYF. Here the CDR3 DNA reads TGTGCCAGCAGCTTGTTAGGCACAGATACGCAGTATTTT.

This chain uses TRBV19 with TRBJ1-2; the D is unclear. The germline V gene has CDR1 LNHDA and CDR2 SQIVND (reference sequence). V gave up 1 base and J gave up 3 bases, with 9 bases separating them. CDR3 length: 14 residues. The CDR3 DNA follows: TGTGCCAGTAGTATAGGGGCCGGATACTATGGCTACACCTTC. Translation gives CASSIGAGYYGYTF. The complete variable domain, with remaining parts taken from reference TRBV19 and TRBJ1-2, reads DGGITQSPKYLFRKEGQNVTLSCEQNLNHDAMYWYRQDPGQGLRLIYYSQIVNDFQKGDIAEGYSVSREKKESFPLTVTSAQKNPTAFYLCASSIGAGYYGYTFGSGTRLTVV.

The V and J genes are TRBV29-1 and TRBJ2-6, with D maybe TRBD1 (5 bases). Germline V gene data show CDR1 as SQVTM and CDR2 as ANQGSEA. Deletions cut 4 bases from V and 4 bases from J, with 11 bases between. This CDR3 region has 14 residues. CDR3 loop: CSVGGGRGANVLTF. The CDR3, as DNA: TGCAGCGTTGGGGGCGGCCGAGGGGCCAACGTCCTGACTTTC.

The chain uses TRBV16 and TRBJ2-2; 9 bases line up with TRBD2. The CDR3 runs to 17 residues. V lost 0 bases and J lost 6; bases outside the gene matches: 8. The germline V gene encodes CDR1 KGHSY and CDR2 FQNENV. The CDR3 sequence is CASSQSFSSGMSGELFF. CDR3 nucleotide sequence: TGTGCCAGCAGCCAATCGTTTTCTAGCGGGATGTCCGGGGAGCTGTTTTTT.

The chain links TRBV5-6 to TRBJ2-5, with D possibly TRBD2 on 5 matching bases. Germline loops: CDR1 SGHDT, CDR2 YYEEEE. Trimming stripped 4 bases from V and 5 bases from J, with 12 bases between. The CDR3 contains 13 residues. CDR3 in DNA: TGTGCCAGCAGCCTCGGGGTAATGGAGACCCAGTACTTC. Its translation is CASSLGVMETQYF.

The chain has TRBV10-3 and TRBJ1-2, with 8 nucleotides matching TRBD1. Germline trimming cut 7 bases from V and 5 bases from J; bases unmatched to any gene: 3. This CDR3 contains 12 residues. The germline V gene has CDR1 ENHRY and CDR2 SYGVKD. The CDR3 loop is CAITGDRYGYTF. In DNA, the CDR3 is TGTGCCATCACCGGGGACAGGTATGGCTACACCTTC.

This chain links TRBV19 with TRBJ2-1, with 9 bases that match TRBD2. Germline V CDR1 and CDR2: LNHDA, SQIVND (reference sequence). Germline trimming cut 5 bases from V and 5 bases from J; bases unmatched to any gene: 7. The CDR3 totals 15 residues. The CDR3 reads CASSLLSGGHNEQFF. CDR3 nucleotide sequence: TGTGCCAGTAGTTTACTTAGCGGGGGACACAATGAGCAGTTCTTC.

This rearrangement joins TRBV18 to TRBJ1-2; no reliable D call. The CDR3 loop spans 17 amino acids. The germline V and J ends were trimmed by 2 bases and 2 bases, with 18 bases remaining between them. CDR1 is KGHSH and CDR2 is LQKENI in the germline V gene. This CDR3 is CASSPSMVKETNYGYTF. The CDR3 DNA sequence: TGTGCCAGCTCACCATCGATGGTTAAAGAAACAAACTATGGCTACACCTTC.